These T cell receptor beta chains were read from a single sample in a study of immune cell composition in non-small cell lung cancer. Assay used: immunoSEQ multiplex PCR; TCRdb lists only in-frame clones, some missing. The sample records fewer than 4,500 clones, 70% to 80% being singletons. What was sequenced was lung tumor tissue. These receptors all stem from a human donor with non-small cell lung cancer. Each CDR3 is given with its conserved first and last residue. The D gene is left open where the match is weak.

v_call	d_call	cdr3_aa
TRBV19	NA	CASSAGGLRNSPLHF
TRBV7-8	TRBD1	CASSLTGEADTQYF
TRBV7-3	NA	CASSLSGGEQFF
TRBV5-1	NA	CASSLELPGSTEAFF
TRBV19	NA	CASSIGTGSYEQYF
TRBV29-1	NA	CSVDKGMETQYF
TRBV6-1	TRBD1	CASSRTGGDYGYTF
TRBV2	NA	CASNGGGSNNEQFF
TRBV27	TRBD1	CASRFDRAYEQYF
TRBV15	NA	CATSRPSPGFGSYNEQFF
TRBV7-2	TRBD1	CASRPPGQGDTEAFF
TRBV4-3	NA	CASSQETGSTQETQYF
TRBV9	TRBD1	CASSAETGFNQPQHF
TRBV19	TRBD1	CASSTPGTGGNQPQHF
TRBV7-2	NA	CASSLELQGQTQYF
TRBV14	NA	CASSLNRNQETQYF
TRBV7-9	TRBD1	CASSRQGNQETQYF
TRBV16	NA	CASSRGQSSNQPQHF
TRBV5-4	NA	CASSLEQDTWDIQYF
TRBV4-1	NA	CASSQWGQGTGEQYF
TRBV7-2	TRBD2	CASSFGTSGGQETQYF
TRBV7-8	TRBD1	CASSPQGTDYGYTF
TRBV4-2	TRBD1	CASSQAQGTGVTDTQYF
TRBV29-1	TRBD1	CSVLGQGRGYTF
TRBV6-1	TRBD1	CASTRDRVSNQPQHF
TRBV9	TRBD2	CASSVGSSGVQETQYF
TRBV7-9	TRBD1	CASSPTGQGLYGYTF
TRBV18	NA	CASSPTGQETQYF
TRBV1	NA	CTSSQDSGGARNEQFF
TRBV12-5	TRBD2	CASGALGRLGEQYF
TRBV6-5	NA	CASSRSNTEAFF
TRBV5-1	TRBD1	CASSFTLSGGSETQYF
TRBV15	NA	CATSREGTYNYGYTF
TRBV11-2	NA	CASSSGVRPDTQYF
TRBV27	NA	CASRFPGVGEKLFF
TRBV19	TRBD1	CASSITGARQDTEAFF
TRBV19	TRBD1	CASSPLPRPGQETYKQYF
TRBV10-3	NA	CAISTRGETQYF
TRBV5-5	TRBD1	CASSLGTTGVGNTIYF
TRBV5-1	NA	CASSLVTGVSEQFF
TRBV7-8	NA	CASSLIGRGTEAFF
TRBV27	NA	CASSSNIEGLNTGELFF
TRBV27	NA	CASSGQYGPYEQYF
TRBV27	NA	CASSVGLYNEQFF
TRBV29-1	TRBD2	CSAGASGAPGETQYF
TRBV5-4	TRBD1	CASSLEGQARKTQYF
TRBV5-6	TRBD1	CATGETGQGAGEKLFF
TRBV2	NA	CASTGLSGNTIYF
TRBV6-5	NA	CASSYDSNYGYTF